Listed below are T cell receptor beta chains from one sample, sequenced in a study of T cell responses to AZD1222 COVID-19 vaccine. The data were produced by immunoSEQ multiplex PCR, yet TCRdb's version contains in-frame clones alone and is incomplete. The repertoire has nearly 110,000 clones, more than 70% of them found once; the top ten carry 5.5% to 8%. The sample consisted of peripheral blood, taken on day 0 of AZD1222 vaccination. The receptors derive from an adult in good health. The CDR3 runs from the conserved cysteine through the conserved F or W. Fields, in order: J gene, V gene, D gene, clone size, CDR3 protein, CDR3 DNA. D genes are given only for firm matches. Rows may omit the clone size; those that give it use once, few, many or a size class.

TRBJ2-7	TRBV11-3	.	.	CASSLGLSLGLNEQYF	TGTGCCAGCAGCTTAGGCCTGTCCTTGGGGTTGAACGAGCAGTACTTC
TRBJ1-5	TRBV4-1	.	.	CASSQLFTQGIGGNQPQHF	TGCGCCAGCAGCCAGTTGTTTACCCAGGGGATTGGGGGCAATCAGCCCCAGCATTTT
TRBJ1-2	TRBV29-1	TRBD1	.	CSVRGDRAGYTF	TGCAGCGTGAGGGGGGACAGGGCAGGCTACACCTTC
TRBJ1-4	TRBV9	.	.	CASTSKPSNEKLFF	TGTGCCAGCACCTCGAAGCCATCTAATGAAAAACTGTTTTTT
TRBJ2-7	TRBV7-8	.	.	CASSLDTLYEQYF	TGTGCCAGCAGCCTTGACACCTTGTACGAGCAGTACTTC
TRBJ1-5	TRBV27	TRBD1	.	CASSPKDRNYGNQPQHF	TGTGCCAGCAGTCCCAAGGACAGGAACTATGGCAATCAGCCCCAGCATTTT
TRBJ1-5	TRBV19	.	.	CASSIDSADSNQPQHF	TGTGCCAGTAGTATAGATTCTGCGGATAGCAATCAGCCCCAGCATTTT
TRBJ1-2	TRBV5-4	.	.	CASSLDSYGYTF	TGTGCCAGCAGCCTCGACAGCTATGGCTACACCTTC
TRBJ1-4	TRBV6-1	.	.	CASSDPFSREGPATNEKLFF	TGTGCCAGCAGTGATCCGTTTTCTCGGGAGGGGCCCGCAACTAATGAAAAACTGTTTTTT
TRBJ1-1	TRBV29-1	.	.	CSVDRTGITEAFF	TGCAGCGTTGACAGAACAGGGATAACTGAAGCTTTCTTT
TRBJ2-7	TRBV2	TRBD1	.	CASQLVGQGTYEQYF	TGTGCCAGCCAGCTGGTGGGACAGGGTACCTACGAGCAGTACTTC
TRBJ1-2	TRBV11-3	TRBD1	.	CASSSSGQGGYGYTF	TGTGCCAGCAGCTCTTCCGGACAGGGGGGGTATGGCTACACCTTC
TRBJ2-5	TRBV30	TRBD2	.	CAGTSRETQYF	TGTGCCGGGACTAGCAGAGAGACCCAGTACTTC
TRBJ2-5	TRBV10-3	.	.	CAISGTTTETQYF	TGTGCCATCAGTGGGACAACCACGGAGACCCAGTACTTC
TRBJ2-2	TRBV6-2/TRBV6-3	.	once	CASSYSIPANTGELFF	TGTGCCAGCAGTTACTCGATACCAGCGAACACCGGGGAGCTGTTTTTT
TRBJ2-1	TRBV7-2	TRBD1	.	CASSSPPGTGFENEQFF	TGTGCCAGCAGCTCTCCTCCGGGGACAGGATTCGAAAATGAGCAGTTCTTC
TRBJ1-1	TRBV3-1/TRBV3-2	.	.	CASSQDGHGNTEAFF	TGTGCCAGCAGCCAGGACGGACATGGGAACACTGAAGCTTTCTTT
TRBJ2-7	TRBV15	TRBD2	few	CATSRLAGTKAYEQYF	TGTGCCACCAGCAGACTAGCGGGTACAAAGGCCTACGAGCAGTACTTC
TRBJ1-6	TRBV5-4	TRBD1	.	CASRPGTGDNSPLHF	TGTGCCAGCAGACCCGGGACAGGAGATAATTCACCCCTCCACTTT
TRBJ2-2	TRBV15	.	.	CATSRGEGGTMNTGELFF	TGTGCCACCAGCAGAGGCGAGGGGGGCACCATGAACACCGGGGAGCTGTTTTTT
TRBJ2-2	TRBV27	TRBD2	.	CASISGGPFTGELFF	TGTGCCAGCATCTCGGGAGGGCCGTTCACCGGGGAGCTGTTTTTT
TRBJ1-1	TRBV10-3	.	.	CAINAGEGTEAFF	TGTGCCATCAATGCAGGGGAGGGCACTGAAGCTTTCTTT
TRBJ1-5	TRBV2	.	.	CASSEGGANSNQPQHF	TGTGCCAGCAGTGAGGGTGGGGCAAATAGCAATCAGCCCCAGCATTTT
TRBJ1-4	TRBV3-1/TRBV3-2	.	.	CASSHGLPALNEKLFF	TGTGCCAGCAGCCACGGTCTACCCGCTCTTAATGAAAAACTGTTTTTT
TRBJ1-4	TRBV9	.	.	CASSPWEGVNEKLFF	TGTGCCAGCAGCCCCTGGGAGGGGGTTAATGAAAAACTGTTTTTT
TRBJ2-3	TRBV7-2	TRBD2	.	CASSLRAGGPGTDTQYF	TGTGCCAGCAGCCTAAGAGCGGGAGGGCCTGGCACAGATACGCAGTATTTT
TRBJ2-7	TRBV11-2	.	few	CASSLDRRFHEQYF	TGTGCCAGCAGCTTAGATCGCAGGTTTCACGAGCAGTACTTC
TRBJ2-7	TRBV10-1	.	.	CASSESLGRRYIYEQYF	TGCGCCAGCAGTGAGTCATTGGGCAGAAGATATATCTACGAGCAGTACTTC
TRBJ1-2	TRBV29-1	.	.	CSVRRGSTEVYGYTF	TGCAGCGTCCGAAGGGGATCAACTGAGGTCTATGGCTACACCTTC
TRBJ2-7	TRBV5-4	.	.	CASSLGQGPEQYF	TGTGCCAGCAGCTTGGGTCAGGGGCCCGAGCAGTACTTC
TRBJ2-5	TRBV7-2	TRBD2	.	CASSLAREETQYF	TGTGCCAGCAGCTTAGCGCGGGAGGAGACCCAGTACTTC
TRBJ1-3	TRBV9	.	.	CASSVAAGGIGNTIYF	TGTGCCAGCAGCGTTGCCGCGGGAGGTATCGGAAACACCATATATTTT
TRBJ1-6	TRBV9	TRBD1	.	CASSVEGAEGSPLHF	TGTGCCAGCAGCGTAGAGGGGGCAGAAGGATCACCCCTCCACTTT
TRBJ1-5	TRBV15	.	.	CATSRDSGPQHF	TGTGCCACCAGCAGAGACTCTGGGCCCCAGCATTTT
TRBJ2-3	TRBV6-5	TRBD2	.	CASSPLAGVQNTQYF	TGTGCCAGCAGCCCACTAGCGGGAGTACAAAATACGCAGTATTTT
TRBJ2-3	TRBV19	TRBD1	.	CASASPGQGATDTQYF	TGTGCCAGCGCTTCTCCGGGACAGGGGGCAACAGATACGCAGTATTTT
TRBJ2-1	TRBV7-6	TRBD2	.	CASSSLGLAGRVIEQFF	TGTGCCAGCAGCAGCTTAGGACTAGCGGGAAGGGTTATTGAGCAGTTCTTC
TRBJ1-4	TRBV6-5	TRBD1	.	CASRTGQATNEKLFF	TGTGCCAGCAGAACCGGACAGGCAACTAATGAAAAACTGTTTTTT
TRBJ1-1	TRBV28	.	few	CASSFLGFEAFF	TGTGCCAGCAGTTTCTTGGGGTTTGAAGCTTTCTTT
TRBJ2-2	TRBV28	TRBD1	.	CASRKGGQGSGELFF	TGTGCCAGCAGAAAAGGGGGACAGGGGTCCGGGGAGCTGTTTTTT
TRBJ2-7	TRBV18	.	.	CASSRGEPYEQYF	TGTGCCAGCTCACGGGGAGAGCCCTACGAGCAGTACTTC
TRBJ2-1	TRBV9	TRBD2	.	CASSVGSLAGVVNEQFF	TGTGCCAGCAGCGTAGGTTCACTAGCGGGAGTAGTCAATGAGCAGTTCTTC
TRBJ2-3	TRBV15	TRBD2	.	CATSGTSGSTDTQYF	TGTGCCACCAGCGGGACTAGCGGGAGCACAGATACGCAGTATTTT
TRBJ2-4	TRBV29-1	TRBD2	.	CSVGISGGVDIQYF	TGCAGCGTTGGGATAAGCGGGGGGGTGGACATTCAGTACTTC
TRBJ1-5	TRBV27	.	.	CASRGQAYSNQPQHF	TGTGCCAGCAGGGGACAAGCCTATAGCAATCAGCCCCAGCATTTT